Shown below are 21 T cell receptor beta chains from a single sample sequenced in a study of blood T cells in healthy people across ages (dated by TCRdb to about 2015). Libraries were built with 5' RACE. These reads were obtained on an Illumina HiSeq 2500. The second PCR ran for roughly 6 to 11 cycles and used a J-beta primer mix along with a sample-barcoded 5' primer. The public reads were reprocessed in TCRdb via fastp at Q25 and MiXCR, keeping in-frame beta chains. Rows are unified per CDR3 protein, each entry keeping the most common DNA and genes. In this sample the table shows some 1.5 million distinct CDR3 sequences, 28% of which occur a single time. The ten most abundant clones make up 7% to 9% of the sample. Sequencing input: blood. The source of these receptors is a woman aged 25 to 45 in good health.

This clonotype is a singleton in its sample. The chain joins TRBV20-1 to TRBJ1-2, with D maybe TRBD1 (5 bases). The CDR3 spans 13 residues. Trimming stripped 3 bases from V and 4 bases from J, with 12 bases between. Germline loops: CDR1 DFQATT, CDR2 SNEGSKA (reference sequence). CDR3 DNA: TGCAGTGCTAGGAACTGGGGCACCTATGGCTACACCTTC. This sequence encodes CSARNWGTYGYTF.

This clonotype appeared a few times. CDR3 coding DNA: TGTGCCAGCAGCCCAACTTCCGACATAGCGGGTCCCTACAATGAGCAGTTCTTC. Translated, it gives CASSPTSDIAGPYNEQFF. The chain combines TRBV7-2 with TRBJ2-1, with 7 positions matching TRBD2. Germline CDR1 SGHTA, CDR2 FQGNSA. J gave up 2 bases and V 5 bases, and 15 bases lay outside the gene matches. The CDR3 contains 18 residues.

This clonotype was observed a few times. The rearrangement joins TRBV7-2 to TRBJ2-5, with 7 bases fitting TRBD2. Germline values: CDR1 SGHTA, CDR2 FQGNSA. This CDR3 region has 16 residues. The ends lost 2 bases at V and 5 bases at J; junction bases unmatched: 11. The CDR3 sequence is CASSLRSGRGGETQYF. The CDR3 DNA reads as TGTGCCAGCAGCTTAAGGTCGGGGAGGGGAGGGGAGACCCAGTACTTC.

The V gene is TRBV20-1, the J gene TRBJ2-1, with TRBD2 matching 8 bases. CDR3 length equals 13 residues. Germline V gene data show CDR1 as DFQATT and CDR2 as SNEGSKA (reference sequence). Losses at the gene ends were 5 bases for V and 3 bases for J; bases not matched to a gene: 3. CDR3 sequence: CSAGGLDYNEQFF. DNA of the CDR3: TGCAGTGCTGGGGGACTAGACTACAATGAGCAGTTCTTC.

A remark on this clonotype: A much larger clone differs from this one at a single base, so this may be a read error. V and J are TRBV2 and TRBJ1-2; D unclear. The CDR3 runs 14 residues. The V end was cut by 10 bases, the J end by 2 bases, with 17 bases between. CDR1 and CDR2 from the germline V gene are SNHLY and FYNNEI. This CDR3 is CAIGPLPANYGYTF. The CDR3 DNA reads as TGTGCCATCGGCCCACTTCCCGCCAACTATGGCTACACCTTC. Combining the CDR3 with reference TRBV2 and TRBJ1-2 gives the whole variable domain EPEVTQTPSHQVTQMGQEVILRCVPISNHLYFYWYRQILGQKVEFLVSFYNNEISEKSEIFDDQFSVERPDGSNFTLKIRSTKLEDSAMYFCAIGPLPANYGYTFGSGTRLTVV.

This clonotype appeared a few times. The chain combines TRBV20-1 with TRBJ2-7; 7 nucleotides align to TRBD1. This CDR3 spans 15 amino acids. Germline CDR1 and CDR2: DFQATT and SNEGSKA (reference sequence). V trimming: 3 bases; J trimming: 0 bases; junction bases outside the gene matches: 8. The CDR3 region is CSARARDRSSYEQYF. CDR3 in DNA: TGCAGTGCTAGGGCCCGGGACAGAAGCTCCTACGAGCAGTACTTC.

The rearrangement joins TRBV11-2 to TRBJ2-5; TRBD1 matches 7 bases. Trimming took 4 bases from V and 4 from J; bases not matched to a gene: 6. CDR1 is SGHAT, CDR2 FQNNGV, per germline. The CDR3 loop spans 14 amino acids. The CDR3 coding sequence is TGTGCCAGCAGCTCAACCCGACAGGGAGAGACCCAGTACTTC. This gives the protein CASSSTRQGETQYF.

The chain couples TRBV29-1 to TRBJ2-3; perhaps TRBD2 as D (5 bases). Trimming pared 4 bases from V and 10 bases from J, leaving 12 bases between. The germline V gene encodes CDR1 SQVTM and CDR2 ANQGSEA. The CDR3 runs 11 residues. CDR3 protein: CSVASGLAQYF. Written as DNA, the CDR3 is TGCAGCGTTGCGAGCGGCCTCGCGCAGTATTTT.

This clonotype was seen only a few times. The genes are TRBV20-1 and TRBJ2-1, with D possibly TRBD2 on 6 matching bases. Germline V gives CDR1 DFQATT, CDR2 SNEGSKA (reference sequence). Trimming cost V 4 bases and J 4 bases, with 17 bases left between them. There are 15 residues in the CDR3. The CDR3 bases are TGCAGTGCTACCGGTGGGGACTCCCCTTACAATGAGCAGTTCTTC. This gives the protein CSATGGDSPYNEQFF.

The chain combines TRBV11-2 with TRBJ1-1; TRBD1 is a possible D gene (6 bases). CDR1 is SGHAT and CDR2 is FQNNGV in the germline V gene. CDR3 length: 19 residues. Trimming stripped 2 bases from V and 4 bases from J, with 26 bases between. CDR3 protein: CASSLSPGGNRVVGTEAFF. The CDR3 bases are TGTGCCAGCAGCTTATCGCCAGGCGGAAACAGGGTAGTGGGCACTGAAGCTTTCTTT.

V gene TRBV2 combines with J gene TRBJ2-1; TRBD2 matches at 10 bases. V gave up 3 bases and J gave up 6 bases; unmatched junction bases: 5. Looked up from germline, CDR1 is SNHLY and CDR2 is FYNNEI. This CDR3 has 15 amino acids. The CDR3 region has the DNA TGTGCCAGCAGTGAGTCACTAGCGGGGTCCAATGAGCAGTTCTTC. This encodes CASSESLAGSNEQFF.

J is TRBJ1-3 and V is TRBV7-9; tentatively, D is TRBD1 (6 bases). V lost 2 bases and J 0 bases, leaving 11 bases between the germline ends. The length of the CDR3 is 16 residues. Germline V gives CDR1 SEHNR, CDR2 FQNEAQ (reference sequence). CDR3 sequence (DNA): TGTGCCAGCAGCTTAAGAACAGGGCTCTCTGGAAACACCATATATTTT. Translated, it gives CASSLRTGLSGNTIYF.

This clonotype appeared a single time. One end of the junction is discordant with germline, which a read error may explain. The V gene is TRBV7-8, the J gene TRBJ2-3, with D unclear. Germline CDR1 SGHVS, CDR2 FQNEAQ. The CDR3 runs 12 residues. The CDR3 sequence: CVSSLSDGTQYF. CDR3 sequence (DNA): TGTGTCAGCAGCTTAAGTGACGGTACGCAGTATTTT.

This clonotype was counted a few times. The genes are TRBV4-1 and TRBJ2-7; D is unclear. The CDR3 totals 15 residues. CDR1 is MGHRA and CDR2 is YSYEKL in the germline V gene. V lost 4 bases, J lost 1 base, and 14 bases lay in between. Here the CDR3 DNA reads TGCGCCAGCAGCCCCCTGTCAGGACGGTCCTACGAGCAGTACTTC. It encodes CASSPLSGRSYEQYF.

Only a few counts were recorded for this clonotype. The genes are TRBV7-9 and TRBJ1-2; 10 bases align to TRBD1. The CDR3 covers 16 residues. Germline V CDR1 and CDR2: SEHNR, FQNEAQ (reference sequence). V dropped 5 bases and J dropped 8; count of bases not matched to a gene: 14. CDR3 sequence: CASSVWLRDRGHGYTF. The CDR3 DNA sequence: TGTGCCAGCAGCGTATGGCTCCGGGACAGGGGCCACGGCTACACCTTC.

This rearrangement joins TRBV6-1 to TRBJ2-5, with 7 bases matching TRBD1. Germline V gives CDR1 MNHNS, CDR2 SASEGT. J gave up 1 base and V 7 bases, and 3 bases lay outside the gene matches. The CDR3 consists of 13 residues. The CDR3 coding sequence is TGTGCCAGCACCGGGGACAGCCAAGAGACCCAGTACTTC. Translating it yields CASTGDSQETQYF.

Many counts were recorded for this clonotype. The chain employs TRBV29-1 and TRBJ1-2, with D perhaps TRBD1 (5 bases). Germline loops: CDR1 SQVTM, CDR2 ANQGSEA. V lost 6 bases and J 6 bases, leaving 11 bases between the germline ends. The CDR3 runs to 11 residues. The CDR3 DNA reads TGCAGCGTAGACCGGGACGATGGCTACACCTTC. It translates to CSVDRDDGYTF.

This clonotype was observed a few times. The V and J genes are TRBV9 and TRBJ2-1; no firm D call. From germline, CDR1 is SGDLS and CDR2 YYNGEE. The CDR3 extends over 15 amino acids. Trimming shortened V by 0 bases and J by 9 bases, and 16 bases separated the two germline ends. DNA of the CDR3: TGTGCCAGCAGCGTAGCGAGGCGTCCCGCGACTGAGCAGTTCTTC. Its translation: CASSVARRPATEQFF.

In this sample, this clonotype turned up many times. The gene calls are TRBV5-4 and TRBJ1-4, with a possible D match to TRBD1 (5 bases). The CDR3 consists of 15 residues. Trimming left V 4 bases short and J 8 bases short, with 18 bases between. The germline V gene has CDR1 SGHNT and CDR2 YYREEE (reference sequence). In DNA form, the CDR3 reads TGTGCCAGCAGCCGAGCCTTGGCAGGGAACGAAAAACTGTTTTTT. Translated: CASSRALAGNEKLFF.

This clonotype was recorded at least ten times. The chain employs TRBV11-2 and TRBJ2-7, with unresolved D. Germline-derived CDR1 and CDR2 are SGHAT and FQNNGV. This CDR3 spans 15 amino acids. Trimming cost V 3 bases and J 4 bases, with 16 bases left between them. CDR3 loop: CASSFMTLDNYEQYF. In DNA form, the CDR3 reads TGTGCCAGCAGCTTTATGACCCTCGACAATTACGAGCAGTACTTC.

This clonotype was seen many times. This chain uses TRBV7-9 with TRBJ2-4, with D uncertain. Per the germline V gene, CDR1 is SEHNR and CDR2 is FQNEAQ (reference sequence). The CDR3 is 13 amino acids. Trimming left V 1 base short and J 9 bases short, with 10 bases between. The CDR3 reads CASSLEEKSIQYF. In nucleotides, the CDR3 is TGTGCCAGCAGCTTAGAAGAGAAGTCCATTCAGTACTTC.